The 10 T cell receptor beta chains presented below share a single source sample, sequenced in a study of glioma-infiltrating T cells. Amplification of TCR alpha and beta CDR3 regions from RNA used iRepertoire nested multiplex PCR. Using its own MiXCR run on the multiplex PCR reads, TCRdb lists one record per CDR3 protein. This table has approximately 130,000 distinct CDR3 sequences, under 30% appearing once. Sample: glioma tissue, nonneoplastic brain tissue, or PBMCs (not recorded which). Receptors originate from a human donor with low-grade glioma or glioblastoma, undergoing nonglioma brain surgery, or in good health (not recorded which).

The V gene is TRBV19, the J gene TRBJ2-4; D assignment may be TRBD1 or TRBD2 (7 bases each). The CDR3 runs 16 residues. Looked up from germline, CDR1 is LNHDA and CDR2 is SQIVND (reference sequence). V lost 10 bases and J 2 bases, leaving 21 bases between the germline ends. DNA for the CDR3: TGTGCCACTCAACCGACAGGGAGGGTTACCAAAAACATTCAGTACTTC. As protein: CATQPTGRVTKNIQYF.

This clonotype was seen once. A much larger clone sits a single nucleotide away, making a read error possible. This sequence joins TRBV20-1 and TRBJ1-2; D is perhaps TRBD1 (5 bases). The CDR3 length is 13 residues. Germline lookup yields CDR1 DFQATT and CDR2 SNEGSKA (reference sequence). Trimming cost V 6 bases and J 4 bases, with 15 bases left between them. The CDR3 protein is CSAIEAGSYGYTF. CDR3 DNA sequence: TGCAGTGCGATAGAGGCAGGGAGCTATGGCTACACCTTC.

J is TRBJ1-2 and V is TRBV2; no firm D call. V lost 8 bases and J 2 bases, leaving 21 bases between the germline ends. The CDR3 is made up of 16 amino acids. Germline V gene data show CDR1 as SNHLY and CDR2 as FYNNEI. CDR3 in DNA: TGTGCCAGCCTTTCGGGGAGACTAAAGGGAAACTATGGCTACACCTTC. As protein: CASLSGRLKGNYGYTF.

The J gene is TRBJ2-1, the V gene TRBV10-3; TRBD2 aligns across 10 bases. Germline loops: CDR1 ENHRY, CDR2 SYGVKD. The V and J ends lost 2 bases and 6 bases, in that order; junction bases with no gene match: 7. CDR3 length: 16 amino acids. The CDR3 here is CAISEISASGGNEQFF. CDR3 DNA: TGTGCCATCAGTGAGATCTCGGCTAGCGGGGGCAATGAGCAGTTCTTC.

As regards this clonotype: Since a much larger clone is just one base distant, this may be a read error. This chain joins TRBV6-1 and TRBJ1-5, with D hard to call. The CDR3 extends over 15 amino acids. Germline CDR1 and CDR2: MNHNS and SASEGT. V gave up 6 bases and J gave up 0 bases, with 12 bases separating them. The CDR3 DNA follows: TGTGCCAGCAGGTCGCGAGGGTATAGCAATCAGCCCCAGCATTTT. Its translation is CASRSRGYSNQPQHF.

At least ten counts were recorded for this clonotype. In DNA, the CDR3 is TGTGCCAGCGCAGGCCGCCCGGGGGGCGGAGAGAAAGCTTTCTTT. It specifies CASAGRPGGGEKAFF. This chain connects TRBV6-1 to TRBJ1-1, with a weak D call TRBD1 (6 bases). Looked up from germline, CDR1 is MNHNS and CDR2 is SASEGT. V gave up 8 bases and J gave up 9 bases, with 25 bases separating them. This CDR3 is built from 15 residues.

As regards this clonotype: This may stem from a read error, because a much larger clone lies one nucleotide away. The chain carries TRBV28 and TRBJ1-1; no definite D call. Per germline, CDR1 MDHEN and CDR2 SYDVKM. The CDR3 is 11 residues long. The CDR3 protein is CASSLSGEGFF. DNA of the CDR3: TGTGCCAGCAGTTTGAGCGGTGAAGGTTTCTTT.

DNA for the CDR3: TGTGCCAGCAGCCAGGGCGGGGGGCTAGGGGAGCAGTACGTC. It yields the protein CASSQGGGLGEQYV. The gene calls are TRBV7-6 and TRBJ2-7; 8 nucleotides line up with TRBD2. CDR3 length: 14 amino acids. V lost 5 bases and J lost 7; bases outside the gene matches: 10. Germline values: CDR1 SGHVS, CDR2 FNYEAQ.

The rearrangement uses TRBV7-9 and TRBJ2-5; no reliable D call. The germline gives CDR1 SEHNR, CDR2 FQNEAQ (reference sequence). V dropped 5 bases and J dropped 4 bases, with 14 bases sitting between them. The CDR3 is 14 residues long. CDR3 bases: TGTGCCAGCAGCGCGAGGCCCAACGGAGAGACCCAGTACTTC. This sequence encodes CASSARPNGETQYF.

The chain joins TRBV20-1 to TRBJ2-3; 13 bases line up with TRBD2. The CDR3 is made up of 14 amino acids. The germline V gene encodes CDR1 DFQATT and CDR2 SNEGSKA (reference sequence). The V segment lost 6 bases and the J segment 6 bases; nucleotides outside the gene matches: 6. CDR3 DNA sequence: TGCAGTGCGCGACTAGCGGGGGGTGCGGATACGCAGTATTTT. Its translation is CSARLAGGADTQYF.